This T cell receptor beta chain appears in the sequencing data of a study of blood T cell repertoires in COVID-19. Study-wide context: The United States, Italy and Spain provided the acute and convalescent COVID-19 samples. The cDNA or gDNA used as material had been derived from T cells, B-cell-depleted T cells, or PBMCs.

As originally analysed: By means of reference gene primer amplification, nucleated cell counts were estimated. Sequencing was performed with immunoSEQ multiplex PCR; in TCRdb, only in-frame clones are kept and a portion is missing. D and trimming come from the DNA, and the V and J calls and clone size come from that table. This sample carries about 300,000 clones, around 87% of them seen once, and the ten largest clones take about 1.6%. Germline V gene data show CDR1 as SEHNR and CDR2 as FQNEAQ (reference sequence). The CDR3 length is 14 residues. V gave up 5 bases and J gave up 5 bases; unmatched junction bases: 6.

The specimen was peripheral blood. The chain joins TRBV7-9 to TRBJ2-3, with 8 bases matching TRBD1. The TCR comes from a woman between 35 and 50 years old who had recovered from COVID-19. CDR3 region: CASSLDRAGDTQYF. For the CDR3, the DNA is TGTGCCAGCAGCCTGGACAGGGCTGGAGATACGCAGTATTTT.